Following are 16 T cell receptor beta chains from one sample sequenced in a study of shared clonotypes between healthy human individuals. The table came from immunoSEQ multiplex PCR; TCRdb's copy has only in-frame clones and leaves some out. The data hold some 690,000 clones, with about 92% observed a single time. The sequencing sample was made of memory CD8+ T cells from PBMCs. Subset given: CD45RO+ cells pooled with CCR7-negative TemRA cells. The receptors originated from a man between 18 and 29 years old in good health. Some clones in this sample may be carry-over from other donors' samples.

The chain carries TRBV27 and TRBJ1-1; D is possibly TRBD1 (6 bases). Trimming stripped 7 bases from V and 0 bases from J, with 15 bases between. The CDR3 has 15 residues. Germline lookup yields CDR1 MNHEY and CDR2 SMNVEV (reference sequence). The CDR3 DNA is TGTGCCAGCACCAACAGGGCGAACATGAACACTGAAGCTTTCTTT. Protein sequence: CASTNRANMNTEAFF.

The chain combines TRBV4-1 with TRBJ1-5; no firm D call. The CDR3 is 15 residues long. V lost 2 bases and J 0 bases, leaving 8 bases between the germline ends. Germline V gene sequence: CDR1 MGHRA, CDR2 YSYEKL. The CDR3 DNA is TGCGCCAGCAGCCAATCCCAGGATAGCAATCAGCCCCAGCATTTT. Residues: CASSQSQDSNQPQHF.

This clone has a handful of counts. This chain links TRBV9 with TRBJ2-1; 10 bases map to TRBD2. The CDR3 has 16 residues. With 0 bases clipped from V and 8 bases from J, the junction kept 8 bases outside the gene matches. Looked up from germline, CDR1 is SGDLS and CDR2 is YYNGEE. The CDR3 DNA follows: TGTGCCAGCAGCGTAGTGCAGCGGGAGGGCCGGTATGAGCAGTTCTTC. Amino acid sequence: CASSVVQREGRYEQFF.

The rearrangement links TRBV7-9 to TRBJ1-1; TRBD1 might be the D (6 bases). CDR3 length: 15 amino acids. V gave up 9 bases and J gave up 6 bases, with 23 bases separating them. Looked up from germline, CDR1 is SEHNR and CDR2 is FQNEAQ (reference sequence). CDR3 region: CASTKLAGAVAEAFF. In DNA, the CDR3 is TGTGCCAGTACCAAGCTGGCGGGGGCGGTCGCTGAAGCTTTCTTT. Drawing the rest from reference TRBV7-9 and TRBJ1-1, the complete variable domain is DTGVSQNPRHKITKRGQNVTFRCDPISEHNRLYWYRQTLGQGPEFLTYFQNEAQLEKSRLLSDRFSAERPKGSFSTLEIQRTEQGDSAMYLCASTKLAGAVAEAFFGQGTRLTVV.

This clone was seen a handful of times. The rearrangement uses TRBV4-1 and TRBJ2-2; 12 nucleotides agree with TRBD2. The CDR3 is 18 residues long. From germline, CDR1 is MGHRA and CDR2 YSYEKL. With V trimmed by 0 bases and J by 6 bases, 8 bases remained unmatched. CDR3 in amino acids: CASSQEGGRLAGAGELFF. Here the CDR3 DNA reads TGCGCCAGCAGCCAAGAAGGGGGGAGACTAGCGGGAGCCGGGGAGCTGTTTTTT.

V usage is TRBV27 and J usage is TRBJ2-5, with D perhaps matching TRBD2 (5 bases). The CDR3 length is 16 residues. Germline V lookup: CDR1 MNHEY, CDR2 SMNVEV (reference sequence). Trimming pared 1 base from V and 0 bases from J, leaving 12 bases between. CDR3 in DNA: TGTGCCAGCAGTTTATACAGCGGAGCGTACCAAGAGACCCAGTACTTC. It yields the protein CASSLYSGAYQETQYF.

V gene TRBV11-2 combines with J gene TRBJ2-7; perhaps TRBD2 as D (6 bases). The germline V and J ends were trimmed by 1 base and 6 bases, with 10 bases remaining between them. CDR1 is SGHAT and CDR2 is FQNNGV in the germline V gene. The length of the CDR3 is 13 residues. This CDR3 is CASSLVTEGEQYF. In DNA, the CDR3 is TGTGCCAGCAGCTTAGTGACGGAGGGCGAGCAGTACTTC.

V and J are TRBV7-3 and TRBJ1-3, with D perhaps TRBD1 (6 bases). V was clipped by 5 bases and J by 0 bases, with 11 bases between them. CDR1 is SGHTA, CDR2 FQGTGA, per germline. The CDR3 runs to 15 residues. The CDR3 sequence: CASSPTGLSGNTIYF. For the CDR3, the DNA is TGTGCCAGCAGCCCAACAGGGCTCTCTGGAAACACCATATATTTT.

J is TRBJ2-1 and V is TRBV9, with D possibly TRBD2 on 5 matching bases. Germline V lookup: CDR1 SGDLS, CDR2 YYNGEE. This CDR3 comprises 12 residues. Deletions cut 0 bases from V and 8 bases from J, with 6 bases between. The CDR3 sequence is CASSVGGHEQFF. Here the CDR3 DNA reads TGTGCCAGCAGCGTAGGCGGGCATGAGCAGTTCTTC.

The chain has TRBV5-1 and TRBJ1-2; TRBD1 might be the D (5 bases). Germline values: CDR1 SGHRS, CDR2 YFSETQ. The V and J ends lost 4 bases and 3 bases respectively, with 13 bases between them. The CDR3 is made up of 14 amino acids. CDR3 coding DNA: TGCGCCAGCAGCCTTATCCTGGGGGACTATGGCTACACCTTC. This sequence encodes CASSLILGDYGYTF.

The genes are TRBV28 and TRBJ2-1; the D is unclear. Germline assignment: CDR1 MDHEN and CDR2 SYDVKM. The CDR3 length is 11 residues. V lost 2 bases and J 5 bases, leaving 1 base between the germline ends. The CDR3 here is CASSLDNEQFF. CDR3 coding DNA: TGTGCCAGCAGTTTAGACAATGAGCAGTTCTTC.

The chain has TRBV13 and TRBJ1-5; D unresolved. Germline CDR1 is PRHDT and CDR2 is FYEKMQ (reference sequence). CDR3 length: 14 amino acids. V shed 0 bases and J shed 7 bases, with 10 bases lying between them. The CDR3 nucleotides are TGTGCCAGCAGCTTAGGCGGTCGGGGACAGCCCCAGCATTTT. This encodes CASSLGGRGQPQHF. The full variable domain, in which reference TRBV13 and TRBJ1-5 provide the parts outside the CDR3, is AAGVIQSPRHLIKEKRETATLKCYPIPRHDTVYWYQQGPGQDPQFLISFYEKMQSDKGSIPDRFSAQQFSDYHSELNMSSLELGDSALYFCASSLGGRGQPQHFGDGTRLSIL.

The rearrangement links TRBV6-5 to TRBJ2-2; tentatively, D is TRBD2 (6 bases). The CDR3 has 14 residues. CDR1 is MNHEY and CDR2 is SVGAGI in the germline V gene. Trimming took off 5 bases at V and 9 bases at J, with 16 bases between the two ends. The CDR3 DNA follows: TGTGCCAGCAGTCCATCGGGGGAGTCTTGGGAGCTGTTTTTT. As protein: CASSPSGESWELFF.

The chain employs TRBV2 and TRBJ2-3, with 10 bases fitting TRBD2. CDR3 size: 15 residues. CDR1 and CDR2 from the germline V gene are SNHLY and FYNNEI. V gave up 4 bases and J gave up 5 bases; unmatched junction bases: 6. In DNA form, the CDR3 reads TGTGCCAGCAGTGGGCTAGCGGGAGTGGGAGATACGCAGTATTTT. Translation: CASSGLAGVGDTQYF.

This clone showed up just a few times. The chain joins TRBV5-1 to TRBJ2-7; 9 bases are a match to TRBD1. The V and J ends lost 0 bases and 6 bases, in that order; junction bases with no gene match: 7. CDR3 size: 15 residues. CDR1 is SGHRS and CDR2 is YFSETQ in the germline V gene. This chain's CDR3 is CASSLARDRVREQYF. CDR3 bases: TGCGCCAGCAGCTTGGCCCGGGACAGGGTTCGCGAGCAGTACTTC.

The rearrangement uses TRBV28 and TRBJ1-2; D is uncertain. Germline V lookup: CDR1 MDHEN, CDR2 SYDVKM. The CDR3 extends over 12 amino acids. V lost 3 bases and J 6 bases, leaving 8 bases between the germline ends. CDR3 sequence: CASSLIRDGYTF. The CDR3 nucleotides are TGTGCCAGCAGTTTGATAAGGGATGGCTACACCTTC.